This TCR beta chain was observed in a study of cytomegalovirus exposure and HLA in healthy donors. This clone has only a few counts. Its specificity is not known. 60 Vbeta and 13 Jbeta primers were used in PCR. TCRdb keeps only in-frame clones here, not all; method: immunoSEQ multiplex PCR. Altogether 200,000 to 250,000 clones are present, approximately 68% being singletons, with the ten largest covering 1.5% to 2%. General study findings and limits: There were several of the most significant clusters that appeared linked to common viral pathogens in a later analysis.

The receptor's source is a woman between 25 and 40 years old in good health and CMV-seronegative. Sequencing used PBMCs.

CDR3 loop: CAWSVGLRLQYF. As DNA, the CDR3 is TGTGCCTGGAGTGTGGGACTCCGCTTGCAGTACTTC. The V and J genes are TRBV30 and TRBJ2-7, with D possibly being TRBD2 (6 bases). Germline V gives CDR1 GTSNPN, CDR2 SVGIG (reference sequence). The CDR3 extends over 12 amino acids. The V gene lost 0 bases and the J gene lost 9 bases, with 12 bases spanning the gap. Based on the CDR3 plus reference TRBV30 and TRBJ2-7, the full variable domain is SQTIHQWPATLVQPVGSPLSLECTVEGTSNPNLYWYRQAAGRGLQLLFYSVGIGQISSEVPQNLSASRPQDRQFILSSKKLLLSDSGFYLCAWSVGLRLQYFGPGTRLTVT.